This T cell receptor beta chain stems from a study of cytomegalovirus exposure and HLA in healthy donors. The CDR3 has 13 amino acids. PCR employed 60 Vbeta and 13 Jbeta primers. Authors' processing steps: Around 80 million unique TCR beta chains, about 10 million of them shared, were counted by a later analysis. Sequencing used immunoSEQ multiplex PCR; TCRdb keeps in-frame clones, though not all of them. The V and J calls and clone size are taken from that table; D and trimming were inferred from the DNA. The table shows some 130,000 clones, with around 70% occurring only once. Donors had nominal health at sampling but likely had unrecorded immune exposures.

The rearrangement links TRBV21-1 to TRBJ2-4; TRBD2 is the table's D call and was not checked against the DNA. TRBV21-1 is a known pseudogene. The sample was PBMCs. The clonotype comes from a male donor in good health and CMV-seronegative. The CDR3 sequence: CASSTRTKNIQYF. The CDR3 DNA reads as TGTGCCAGCAGCACGCGAACCAAAAACATTCAGTACTTC.